These T cell receptor beta chains were read from a single sample in a study of Ad26.COV2.S vaccination and SARS-CoV-2 variants. Repertoires were generated with immunoSEQ multiplex PCR, while TCRdb's copy carries only in-frame clones and drops some. The sample contains about 400,000 clones, 83% of which appear only once. The sample consisted of peripheral blood, taken in a trial of Ad26.COV2.S vaccine versus placebo. The receptors stem from a person between 18 and 65 years old who received the Ad26.COV2.S COVID-19 vaccine or a placebo. The CDR3 runs from the conserved cysteine through the conserved F or W. A D gene is named only where the DNA matches it firmly. Rows may omit the clone size; those that give it use once, few, many or a size class.

J gene,D gene,clone size,V gene,CDR3 protein,CDR3 DNA
TRBJ2-2,NA,once,TRBV4-3,CASSQDRSVDTGELFF,TGCGCCAGCAGCCAAGATCGCAGCGTCGACACCGGGGAGCTGTTTTTT
TRBJ1-2,NA,NA,TRBV27,CASSLAGLGGYTF,TGTGCCAGCAGTTTAGCAGGGCTCGGCGGCTACACCTTC
TRBJ1-1,NA,NA,TRBV5-6,CASSLGRSAEAFF,TGTGCCAGCAGCTTGGGCAGGAGTGCTGAAGCTTTCTTT
TRBJ2-1,TRBD2,few,TRBV4-1,CASSQAGGRVGEQFF,TGCGCCAGCAGCCAAGCCGGCGGGAGGGTGGGTGAGCAGTTCTTC
TRBJ2-7,TRBD1,NA,TRBV10-2,CATSDRFTYEQYF,TGCGCCACCTCGGACAGGTTTACCTACGAGCAGTACTTC
TRBJ1-6,NA,few,TRBV30,CAWSVQGNSPLHF,TGTGCCTGGAGTGTTCAGGGGAATTCACCCCTCCACTTT
TRBJ1-4,NA,NA,TRBV7-9,CASSRDPGLLNEKLFF,TGTGCCAGCAGCCGTGACCCGGGACTCCTGAATGAAAAACTGTTTTTT
TRBJ2-1,NA,NA,TRBV10-1,CASRRGYQMDEQFF,TGCGCCAGCAGGAGGGGGTACCAAATGGATGAGCAGTTCTTC
TRBJ2-1,TRBD2,once,TRBV6-6,CASSDTSATYNEQFF,TGTGCCAGCAGTGACACTAGCGCGACATACAATGAGCAGTTCTTC
TRBJ1-1,NA,NA,TRBV24-1,CATSDLISGEGTFF,TGTGCCACCAGTGATTTAATCAGCGGGGAAGGAACTTTCTTT
TRBJ1-1,NA,NA,TRBV6-6,CASSYPNTEAFF,TGTGCCAGCAGTTACCCAAACACTGAAGCTTTCTTT
TRBJ2-6,TRBD2,NA,TRBV4-3,CASSQEAGAGANVLTF,TGCGCCAGCAGCCAAGAAGCGGGGGCTGGGGCCAACGTCCTGACTTTC
TRBJ1-6,NA,NA,TRBV5-4,CASSSGGSPLHF,TGTGCCAGCAGCTCCGGGGGGTCGCCCCTCCACTTT
TRBJ1-3,NA,NA,TRBV5-6,CASSLGPSSGNTIYF,TGTGCCAGCAGCCTTGGACCGAGCTCTGGAAACACCATATATTTT
TRBJ1-1,NA,once,TRBV6-6,CASSRDTGAFF,TGTGCCAGCAGTCGAGACACGGGAGCTTTCTTT
TRBJ1-2,TRBD1,few,TRBV27,CASSYDRGSLYGYTF,TGTGCCAGCAGTTACGACAGGGGATCTCTATATGGCTACACCTTC
TRBJ1-6,NA,NA,TRBV5-1,CASSLGGIDSPLHF,TGCGCCAGCAGCTTGGGAGGGATAGATTCACCCCTCCACTTT
TRBJ1-3,NA,NA,TRBV27,CASTLGLISGNTIYF,TGTGCCAGCACCCTGGGGCTCATCTCTGGAAACACCATATATTTT
TRBJ1-5,NA,NA,TRBV11-3,CASSLGVGQPQHF,TGTGCCAGCAGCTTGGGGGTAGGTCAGCCCCAGCATTTT
TRBJ2-5,NA,NA,TRBV5-1,CASSLAAETQYF,TGCGCCAGCAGCTTGGCCGCTGAGACCCAGTACTTC
TRBJ2-3,NA,once,TRBV7-8,CASSFSLQRLTHTQYF,TGTGCCAGCAGCTTCTCCCTCCAGCGACTCACGCATACGCAGTATTTT
TRBJ2-2,NA,NA,TRBV11-2,CASSPSRGGARAGELFF,TGTGCCAGCAGCCCCTCCCGAGGGGGGGCTCGGGCCGGGGAGCTGTTTTTT
TRBJ2-1,NA,NA,TRBV3-1/TRBV3-2,CASSQGLPPNEQFF,TGTGCCAGCAGCCAAGGACTCCCTCCCAATGAGCAGTTCTTC
TRBJ1-2,NA,once,TRBV6-1,CASSEATYGYTF,TGTGCCAGCAGTGAAGCGACCTATGGCTACACCTTC
TRBJ1-1,NA,once,TRBV29-1,CSVEVRGTGTEAFF,TGCAGCGTTGAAGTTAGGGGAACGGGGACTGAAGCTTTCTTT
TRBJ1-2,NA,NA,TRBV19,CASSERLYGYTF,TGTGCCAGTTCCGAACGTCTCTATGGCTACACCTTC
TRBJ1-5,TRBD1,NA,TRBV6-5,CASTWTGRYQPQHF,TGTGCCAGTACGTGGACAGGACGGTATCAGCCCCAGCATTTT
TRBJ1-1,NA,NA,TRBV7-9,CASSLDEWSAFF,TGTGCCAGCAGCTTGGATGAATGGTCAGCTTTCTTT
TRBJ2-6,NA,NA,TRBV18,CASSKTQTRGANVLTF,TGTGCCAGCTCAAAAACTCAGACTAGGGGGGCCAACGTCCTGACTTTC
TRBJ2-1,NA,NA,TRBV12-3/TRBV12-4,CASSLAAERQFF,TGTGCCAGCAGTTTAGCCGCGGAACGGCAGTTCTTC
TRBJ2-7,NA,NA,TRBV14,CASSQWGPPYSYEQYF,TGTGCCAGCAGCCAGTGGGGACCTCCGTACTCCTACGAGCAGTACTTC
TRBJ1-6,NA,once,TRBV3-1/TRBV3-2,CASTPQGAVNSPLHF,TGTGCCAGCACCCCCCAAGGGGCCGTGAATTCACCCCTCCACTTT
TRBJ2-5,TRBD2,NA,TRBV19,CASSPSSGGTETQYF,TGTGCCAGTAGTCCATCTAGCGGGGGGACCGAGACCCAGTACTTC
TRBJ2-2,NA,NA,TRBV18,CASSPRDPGELFF,TGTGCCAGCTCACCCAGGGATCCCGGGGAGCTGTTTTTT
TRBJ1-2,NA,NA,TRBV5-1,CASRGTVRYGYTF,TGCGCCAGCCGGGGGACGGTACGCTATGGCTACACCTTC
TRBJ2-7,TRBD2,NA,TRBV11-3,CASSTGLASEQYF,TGTGCCAGCAGCACGGGACTAGCAAGCGAGCAGTACTTC
TRBJ1-5,NA,NA,TRBV30,CAWSVLGDQPQHF,TGTGCCTGGAGTGTACTGGGGGATCAGCCCCAGCATTTT
TRBJ2-7,TRBD2,NA,TRBV13,CASSLEAGPSYEQYF,TGTGCCAGCAGCTTAGAAGCGGGGCCCTCCTACGAGCAGTACTTC
TRBJ2-5,NA,NA,TRBV7-9,CASSLTGSETQYF,TGTGCCAGCAGCTTGACAGGTTCAGAGACCCAGTACTTC
TRBJ2-7,TRBD1,NA,TRBV19,CASSIGGRGHEQYF,TGTGCCAGTAGTATAGGGGGCAGGGGGCACGAGCAGTACTTC
TRBJ2-3,TRBD1,NA,TRBV7-9,CASSPTGGPDTQYF,TGTGCCAGCAGCCCAACAGGGGGCCCAGATACGCAGTATTTT
TRBJ1-1,NA,NA,TRBV9,CASREGEYTEAFF,TGTGCCAGCCGCGAGGGGGAGTACACTGAAGCTTTCTTT